This TCR beta chain derives from a study of T-cell memory formation after mild COVID-19 (dated by TCRdb to the early 2020s). Regarding the study in general: TCR sequence clusters from the two donors were largely donor specific. In a couple of donors, T-cell clones that expanded and contracted after mild COVID-19 were tracked by sequencing TCRalpha and TCRbeta repertoires over time. Two young, previously healthy adult volunteers made up the cohort, one male and one female.

Ficoll-Paque density gradient centrifugation was used to isolate PBMCs. The CDR3, cysteine through phenylalanine, is 14 amino acids long. The retained sequence is limited to the CDR3, 42 bases, with the frame set at the first base. V is cut by 1 base and J by 2 bases, and the space between the germline ends is 6 bases. The germline V gene gives CDR1 as MNHEY and CDR2 as SVGEGT. Notes on this clonotype: Its antigen is not yet known. No per-base quality is available; no much larger clone lies one base away.

The paper's findings and limits, for the study overall: Balanced CD4/CD8 phenotypes were observed for clones contracting from day 15 to 85, whereas a bias towards CD4+ was observed for a second wave of clones expanding from day 15 to 37. The study covered only a couple of mild cases, and larger cohorts including severe cases with pre-infection samples were considered necessary. Some responding clones were detected in pre-infection memory, suggesting pre-existing cross-reactive memory T cells joined the SARS-CoV-2 response. Contracting CD4+ clones were found mainly in CM and EM memory subsets, while CD8+ clones were enriched in EMRA. The second-wave clones that peaked on day 37 were not confirmed to be SARS-CoV-2 specific.

Sequencing relied on an Illumina NovaSeq 6000. Using 5'RACE with constant-segment primers, TCRalpha and TCRbeta cDNA libraries were constructed, with sample barcodes and unique molecular identifiers added in the process. RNA was extracted from every sample with Trizol reagent. Library amplification was performed in two PCR steps, and a second sample barcode and Illumina TruSeq adapters were introduced in the second step. The libraries were sequenced on an Illumina NovaSeq using 2 x 150 bp paired-end reads. In the authors' own workflow: Reads were demultiplexed and collapsed into UMI-guided consensus sequences with migec v1.2.7. Using mixcr v2.1.11, UMI consensuses were aligned to TRA and TRB V and J templates and then assembled into clonotypes. A clonotype was counted as expanded or contracted only if both edgeR and NoisET called the change significant, with noise models trained on biological replicates. For edgeR calls, the cutoffs were a false discovery rate-adjusted p below 0.01 and a log2 fold-change threshold of 1. As an exploratory analysis of dynamics, max-normalized trajectories of the 1000 most abundant clonotypes were examined with PCA combined with hierarchical clustering. Separately sequenced CD4+ and CD8+ repertoires were used to assign the CD4 or CD8 phenotype of responding clones. TCRdb handled the public reads itself, with Q25 trimming in fastp and clone calling in MiXCR, and kept productive beta chains. Identical CDR3 proteins give one entry, which carries the most common genes and DNA. TCRdb, not the original authors, processed these V and J calls. This sample gives approximately 100,000 distinct CDR3 sequences in total; 9.5% to 15% of them show up just once. Jointly, the top ten make up 27% of the sample.

Sequencing was done on a sample of PBMCs or a T cell subset sorted from them (not recorded which). The sequence was obtained from an adult woman who had mild COVID-19 (a few samples of this study predate the infection). The sample titles of this study are shuffled in the database, so cell type and time point are left out; the donor was told from shared clones. The chain joins TRBV6-2 or TRBV6-3 to TRBJ2-1, with the D gene not clear enough to name. CDR3 region: CASSYLRTYNEQFF. The DNA sequence is given as TGTGCCAGCAGTTACTTACGGACCTACAATGAGCAGTTCTTC.